This T cell receptor (beta chain) emerged from a study of blood T cell repertoires in COVID-19. Study context: Samples came from the United States, Italy and Spain, spanning acute and convalescent COVID-19. PBMCs, B-cell-depleted T cells, or T cells were the source of the cDNA or gDNA that made up the material.

This clone was counted a single time. In the authors' methods: It was from reference gene primer amplification that nucleated cell counts were estimated. Assay used: immunoSEQ multiplex PCR; TCRdb lists only in-frame clones, some missing. V, J and clone size derive from that table, while D and trimming were established from the DNA sequence. The data show fewer than 300,000 clones, over 70% seen once. CDR1 MNHEY and CDR2 SVGAGI come from the germline V gene. V dropped 9 bases and J dropped 4 bases, with 16 bases sitting between them. The length of the CDR3 is 13 residues. The V and J genes are TRBV6-5 and TRBJ2-7, with D perhaps matching TRBD2 (6 bases). This receptor was identified in a human donor in a cohort sampled during active COVID-19. The specimen was peripheral blood. The CDR3 region has the DNA TGTGCCAGTAGGCGGGGAGTGGATTACGAGCAGTACTTC. Its translation is CASRRGVDYEQYF.